The TCR beta chain under discussion was sequenced for a study of blood T cell repertoires in COVID-19. Profiling relied on immunoSEQ multiplex PCR, and the TCRdb table lists in-frame clones only, not all of them. Of under 100,000 clones listed, about 83% are singletons. CDR3 size: 13 residues. CDR1 is SGHRS, CDR2 YFSETQ, per germline. The V end lost 0 bases, the J end lost 7 bases, and 8 bases lay between the germline ends. The chain couples TRBV5-1 to TRBJ2-1; D gene ambiguous. Input material: peripheral blood. This TCR was sampled from a young man with acute or convalescent COVID-19. The CDR3 region is CASSLVPSNEQFF. The CDR3 DNA is TGCGCCAGCAGCTTGGTCCCCAGTAATGAGCAGTTCTTC.